Listed below are T cell receptor beta chains from one sample, sequenced in a study of blood T cell repertoires in COVID-19. The data were produced by immunoSEQ multiplex PCR, yet TCRdb's version contains in-frame clones alone and is incomplete. The sample has about 150,000 clones, approximately 88% seen once. The specimen was peripheral blood. These receptors all stem from a man between 18 and 29 years old with active or convalescent COVID-19. The CDR3 runs from the conserved cysteine through the conserved F or W. The order of the fields is D gene, V gene, clone size, J gene, CDR3 DNA, CDR3 protein. A D gene is named only where the DNA matches it firmly. Not every row has a clone size; where given, it reads once, few, many or a size class.

D: -
V: TRBV6-5
size: -
J: TRBJ1-5
DNA: TGTGCCAGCAACGTGCGAATAGGCAATCAGCCCCAGCATTTT
CDR3: CASNVRIGNQPQHF

D: TRBD1
V: TRBV5-4
size: -
J: TRBJ1-2
DNA: TGTGCCAGCAGGACAGGGGGCACTAACTATGGCTACACCTTC
CDR3: CASRTGGTNYGYTF

D: -
V: TRBV19
size: -
J: TRBJ1-5
DNA: TGTGCCAGTAGTATGTCTTACAATCAGCCCCAGCATTTT
CDR3: CASSMSYNQPQHF

D: -
V: TRBV5-1
size: once
J: TRBJ2-5
DNA: TGCGCCAGCAGCTTGGAGGCGGGGCGGGAGACCCAGTACTTC
CDR3: CASSLEAGRETQYF

D: TRBD2
V: TRBV6-5
size: -
J: TRBJ2-2
DNA: TGTGCCAGCACCCTAGCGGGGGGGAACACCGGGGAGCTGTTTTTT
CDR3: CASTLAGGNTGELFF

D: TRBD1
V: TRBV5-1
size: -
J: TRBJ2-7
DNA: TGCGCCAGCAGGTACCGGGACAGATCCTACGAGCAGTACTTC
CDR3: CASRYRDRSYEQYF

D: TRBD1
V: TRBV30
size: once
J: TRBJ2-5
DNA: TGTGCCTGGGGCGGCCTCAGGGACAGGGGGCTTTGGGAGACCCAGTACTTC
CDR3: CAWGGLRDRGLWETQYF

D: -
V: TRBV18
size: -
J: TRBJ2-7
DNA: TGTGCCAGCTCACCGCAACAGGATACCTACGAGCAGTACTTC
CDR3: CASSPQQDTYEQYF

D: TRBD1
V: TRBV5-4
size: -
J: TRBJ1-2
DNA: TGTGCCAGCAGCCTTAGCGGACAGGGAAGGGTAAACTATGGCTACACCTTC
CDR3: CASSLSGQGRVNYGYTF

D: TRBD1
V: TRBV6-5
size: -
J: TRBJ1-2
DNA: TGTGCCAGCAGTCCGGGACAGGGGAACTATGGCTACACCTTC
CDR3: CASSPGQGNYGYTF

D: TRBD1
V: TRBV7-8
size: -
J: TRBJ2-5
DNA: TGTGCCAGCAGCCCTAGGACAGGGCAAGAGACCCAGTACTTC
CDR3: CASSPRTGQETQYF

D: -
V: TRBV4-3
size: -
J: TRBJ1-1
DNA: TGCGCCAGCAGCCAGACAGTCAGGAACACTGAAGCTTTCTTT
CDR3: CASSQTVRNTEAFF

D: TRBD1
V: TRBV19
size: -
J: TRBJ2-7
DNA: TGTGCCAGTAGTACCCGACAGGGGGCTCCCTACGAGCAGTACTTC
CDR3: CASSTRQGAPYEQYF

D: -
V: TRBV7-9
size: once
J: TRBJ1-2
DNA: TGTGCCAGCAGCTTACCCAGGGATCGTGGCTACACCTTC
CDR3: CASSLPRDRGYTF

D: TRBD1
V: TRBV2
size: -
J: TRBJ1-2
DNA: TGTGCCAGCGGGGGACAGACCCAGGGCTATGGCTACACCTTC
CDR3: CASGGQTQGYGYTF

D: -
V: TRBV29-1
size: -
J: TRBJ2-7
DNA: TGCAGCGTGGGGAGAAGGCCGTTTCCCTACGAGCAGTACTTC
CDR3: CSVGRRPFPYEQYF

D: -
V: TRBV4-3
size: -
J: TRBJ1-1
DNA: TGCGCCAGCAGCCAAGATGCCCCGAGGGGGGCTTTCTTT
CDR3: CASSQDAPRGAFF

D: TRBD1
V: TRBV9
size: -
J: TRBJ1-2
DNA: TGTGCCAGCAGCGTAGGACAAGGGGGCGGCTACACCTTC
CDR3: CASSVGQGGGYTF

D: -
V: TRBV9
size: -
J: TRBJ1-2
DNA: TGTGCCAGCAGCCTCGGGGTAGTAGGCTATGGCTACACCTTC
CDR3: CASSLGVVGYGYTF

D: -
V: TRBV4-3
size: -
J: TRBJ1-4
DNA: TGCGCCAGCAGCCAAGACCGGGGGGAAAAACTGTTTTTT
CDR3: CASSQDRGEKLFF

D: -
V: TRBV3-1/TRBV3-2
size: -
J: TRBJ2-7
DNA: TGTGCCAGCAGCCAGAGAGGGACAATCCATTTGAGCGAGCAGTACTTC
CDR3: CASSQRGTIHLSEQYF

D: -
V: TRBV5-5
size: -
J: TRBJ2-1
DNA: TGTGCCAGCAGGTCCGGGACACAGGCCTACAATGAGCAGTTCTTC
CDR3: CASRSGTQAYNEQFF

D: TRBD1
V: TRBV28
size: -
J: TRBJ2-2
DNA: TGTGCCAGCAGTCTCGGACAGGGGCGGGCCGGGGAGCTGTTTTTT
CDR3: CASSLGQGRAGELFF

D: -
V: TRBV2
size: -
J: TRBJ2-4
DNA: TGTGCCAGCAGCCGTGACAGAGCCAAAAACATTCAGTACTTC
CDR3: CASSRDRAKNIQYF

D: -
V: TRBV2
size: -
J: TRBJ1-6
DNA: TGTGCCAGCAACGAGGGGGCCTATAATTCACCCCTCCACTTT
CDR3: CASNEGAYNSPLHF

D: TRBD2
V: TRBV18
size: -
J: TRBJ2-5
DNA: TGTGCCAGCTCACCGCTTCGGACTAGCGGGATTCAAGAGACCCAGTACTTC
CDR3: CASSPLRTSGIQETQYF

D: TRBD2
V: TRBV29-1
size: -
J: TRBJ2-3
DNA: TGCAGCGTTCCACTAGCGGGGGCTCGCACAGATACGCAGTATTTT
CDR3: CSVPLAGARTDTQYF

D: TRBD2
V: TRBV19
size: many
J: TRBJ2-1
DNA: TGTGCCAGCGATAGCGGGAGTCACAATGAGCAGTTCTTC
CDR3: CASDSGSHNEQFF

D: TRBD1
V: TRBV6-2/TRBV6-3
size: -
J: TRBJ1-5
DNA: TGTGCCAGCAGTTACGGGACAGGGCCTTTTCAGCCCCAGCATTTT
CDR3: CASSYGTGPFQPQHF

D: TRBD1
V: TRBV28
size: -
J: TRBJ1-3
DNA: TGTGCCAGCAGTTTATCCAAGGGGGCTACGAGGCTTGGAAACACCATATATTTT
CDR3: CASSLSKGATRLGNTIYF

D: TRBD1
V: TRBV18
size: -
J: TRBJ1-1
DNA: TGTGCCAGCTCACTTAACCGGGACAGGGGGACTGAAGCTTTCTTT
CDR3: CASSLNRDRGTEAFF

D: TRBD1
V: TRBV11-2
size: once
J: TRBJ2-3
DNA: TGTGCCAGCAGCTCCGGGACAGGGGTCACAGATACGCAGTATTTT
CDR3: CASSSGTGVTDTQYF

D: TRBD2
V: TRBV7-2
size: -
J: TRBJ2-1
DNA: TGTGCCAGCAGCCCATTTCTCGGTAGCGGGAGGAGCAATGAGCAGTTCTTC
CDR3: CASSPFLGSGRSNEQFF

D: -
V: TRBV11-1
size: -
J: TRBJ1-1
DNA: TGTGCCAGCAGCGGTGACTTTCCCATGAACACTGAAGCTTTCTTT
CDR3: CASSGDFPMNTEAFF

D: TRBD1
V: TRBV5-1
size: once
J: TRBJ2-2
DNA: TGCGCCAGCAGCTTGGCCGGGACAGGGGTCACCGGGGAGCTGTTTTTT
CDR3: CASSLAGTGVTGELFF

D: -
V: TRBV2
size: -
J: TRBJ1-4
DNA: TGTGCCAGCAGTCATTCTTCCGCAGCAACTAATGAAAAACTGTTTTTT
CDR3: CASSHSSAATNEKLFF

D: TRBD1
V: TRBV6-6
size: -
J: TRBJ1-4
DNA: TGTGCCAGCAGTGGCCGGGACAGACCAACTAATGAAAAACTGTTTTTT
CDR3: CASSGRDRPTNEKLFF

D: -
V: TRBV28
size: -
J: TRBJ2-7
DNA: TGTGCCAGCAGGAGCCCCGGGTCGGGGTACGAGCAGTACTTC
CDR3: CASRSPGSGYEQYF

D: TRBD2
V: TRBV28
size: once
J: TRBJ2-1
DNA: TGTGCCAGCAGAGCGGGAGGTTACAATGAGCAGTTCTTC
CDR3: CASRAGGYNEQFF